This T cell receptor beta chain was recovered during a study of beta chain features in type 1 diabetes (dated by TCRdb to between 2017 and 2018). Context from the whole study: No differences in mean age, gender distribution, total cell number or subset yield were found between patients and healthy donors. Naive and central memory subsets were obtained from all 28 donors, but regulatory and stem cell-like memory subsets were isolated from only 8 patients and 8 healthy donors. In the study, recently diagnosed type 1 diabetes patients and matched healthy donors were compared on the TCRB repertoires of their sorted circulating CD4+ T cell subsets. A total of approximately 99,000,000 sorted cells were examined across all samples, and RNA yield correlated strongly with the number of cells per subset.

Results and caveats for the whole study, not just this receptor: Sequencing cDNA rather than genomic DNA could over-represent highly expressing activated cells, although activation and CD3 levels did not differ between groups. Because small numbers of individuals were included in the HLA sub-analyses, any influence of HLA type on TCRB rearrangement was left unresolved. PCR might favor shorter templates, but patient and control samples were amplified and corrected together, so any skew would affect both groups equally. Patients with type 1 diabetes made fewer insertions and deleted more nucleotides at VDJ recombination sites, implying thymic rearrangement abnormalities. Type 1 diabetes patients showed a moderate but significant shortening of TCRB CDR3 length in all four CD4+ subsets. Naive, central memory and regulatory TCRB repertoires appeared more similar among patients than among healthy donors.

A remark on this clone: It has no known antigen specificity. It has no much larger one-base neighbor in the sample; base qualities were not kept.

A single peripheral blood draw of approximately 100 mL on average was collected from each donor into heparinised tubes. Using a panel that included CD45RO, CCR7, CD25, CD127, CD95 and CD27, naive, central memory, regulatory and stem cell-like memory CD4+ T cells were sorted on a BD FACSAria II. A purity above 98% was achieved for all sorted populations. PBMCs were isolated right away by Lymphoprep density gradient centrifugation and were stained directly, without culture. Samples were stained and sorted in pairs, with one healthy donor and one patient per experiment, so that batch effects were minimized. All of the isolated RNA was reverse transcribed with the High Capacity cDNA Reverse Transcription Kit, so expressed TCRB transcripts were sequenced. Naive, central memory and regulatory T cell samples underwent deep immunoSEQ sequencing, averaging about 3.57 million total reads per sample. Sorted cells were lysed in RLT buffer and RNA was extracted with DNase-treated RNeasy Micro or Mini kits, depending on cell number. Each cell subset was processed separately to prevent cross-contamination, with patient and healthy donor samples processed together. The immunoSEQ multiplex PCR was used to amplify TCRB sequences from cDNA, yielding 87-bp fragments that span the CDR3 region. Amplicons were sequenced on the Illumina HiSeq platform. The original pipeline was this. Synthetic template baselines were used to correct PCR bias computationally, reads within Hamming distance 2 were collapsed together, and singletons that could not be merged were discarded. Reads were aligned against IMGT to assign V, D and J genes, CDR3 length and insertions or deletions at six rearrangement sites. Clonotype counts were normalized to sorted cell number within each subset before computing true diversity and Gini coefficients with the tcR R package. The overlap coefficient, calculated on TCRB nucleotide sequences, was used to measure repertoire sharing. Out-of-frame TCRB sequences from naive cells were analyzed as a proxy for the pre-selection repertoire. TCRdb holds this immuneACCESS table with in-frame rearrangements only. Some clones are missing; in checked studies, unresolved V genes explain under half, and the rest has no known cause. That table furnishes V, J and clone size, whereas the DNA furnished D and trimming. This sample is represented by roughly 610,000 clones; 15% of them were singletons. The top ten constitute 0.093% of the sample.

The clonotype was recovered from a man aged 18 to 35 in good health. The source material was naive CD4+ T cells from blood. This sample's cell subset or site label indicates: true naive CD4+ T cells.

The DNA is TGTGCCAGCAGCACGGGGGCATCCTACGAGCAGTACTTC. The resulting protein is CASSTGASYEQYF. Here the chain combines TRBV2 and TRBJ2-7; the D call is tentative, TRBD1 or TRBD2, as each matches 6 bases. The CDR3 sequence holds 13 residues, the cysteine and phenylalanine included. The CDR3 DNA has 39 bases and is translated from base 1. Reading the germline V gene gives CDR1 SNHLY and CDR2 FYNNEI. V is cut by 6 bases and J by 1 base, and the space between the germline ends is 10 bases.